This TCR beta chain was captured in a study of T cell responses to AZD1222 COVID-19 vaccine. Whole-study context: The analysis combined second doses at about 4 or about 12 weeks. Broader study findings: Across the whole spike, CD4 TCRs peaked at regions 160-218 and 743-854.

This clone was observed once. As yet, its antigen is unknown. The repertoire was sequenced with immunoSEQ multiplex PCR; TCRdb's copy has only in-frame clones and lacks some. The top ten hold 3.5% to 4.5% of the sample, which has around 120,000 clones, approximately 89% seen once. This CDR3 comprises 14 residues. J lost 6 bases, V lost 1 base, and 3 bases had no gene match. Looked up from germline, CDR1 is SEHNR and CDR2 is FQNEAQ (reference sequence). The sequence derives from an adult in good health. The J gene is TRBJ1-5, the V gene TRBV7-9, with TRBD1 identical over 7 bases. This specimen consisted of peripheral blood, obtained on day 0 of AZD1222 vaccination. CDR3 DNA sequence: TGTGCCAGCAGCTTAGGAGGGGGCGGTCAGCCCCAGCATTTT. Protein: CASSLGGGGQPQHF.